This TCR beta chain was recovered during a study of cytomegalovirus exposure and HLA in healthy donors. Study-wide results and caveats: Roughly even sequencing depth across donors was the assumption behind the presence/absence analyses. Whilst most TCR sequences proved rare, a subset of public TCRs occurred across many donors. In a later analysis, productive TCRs from donors in an Asian-associated ancestry cluster reportedly carried fewer N-insertions than the cohort mean.

This CDR3 has 12 residues. CDR1 is MNHEY and CDR2 is SVGAGI in the germline V gene. V dropped 2 bases and J dropped 8 bases, with 9 bases sitting between them. Primers for the PCR totalled 60 Vbeta and 13 Jbeta. Using immunoSEQ multiplex PCR, the repertoire was profiled, and TCRdb retains in-frame clones only, with some absent. The listing records about 140,000 clones. About this clone itself: What it recognizes is unknown.

The TCR comes from a woman under 30 in good health and CMV-seronegative. The material sequenced was PBMCs. This chain joins TRBV6-5 and TRBJ1-1, with D unclear. This chain's CDR3 is CASSYPREEAFF. DNA of the CDR3: TGTGCCAGCAGTTACCCGCGGGAGGAAGCTTTCTTT.